This TCR beta chain was sequenced for a study of regulatory T cells in long-lasting Graves disease. HTBI primers from iRepertoire and Arm-PCR of CDR3 regions yielded the TCR beta libraries. TCRdb processed the multiplex PCR reads anew with MiXCR; each CDR3 protein has one entry. Among 600,000 to 800,000 distinct CDR3 sequences listed, about 32% were seen once. Germline lookup yields CDR1 SQVTM and CDR2 ANQGSEA. This CDR3 comprises 14 residues. This clonotype has just a few counts. The junction does not match germline at one end; this may be a read error. Time point: persistent/refractory GD, antithyroid drugs over 5 years with positive TRAb. There was RNA extracted from PBMCs, and the TCR library was made from it.

This sample comprised peripheral blood mononuclear cells (PBMCs), obtained when the disease was refractory, from a patient treated with antithyroid drugs. The clonotype comes from a female donor with Graves disease. This chain joins TRBV29-1 and TRBJ2-7; 9 nucleotides align to TRBD2. The CDR3 coding sequence is TGCAGCGTTGAAGGGGCGGGAGGGATTTACGAGCAGTGCTTC. Its translation: CSVEGAGGIYEQCF.